Shown below are 2 T cell receptor beta chains from a single sample sequenced in a study of early T cells in non-severe SARS-CoV-2 infection. In TCRdb, the 5' RACE reads were re-called with MiXCR into one record per CDR3 protein. The table has fewer than 100,000 distinct CDR3 sequences, around 10% seen once. Sequences were obtained from whole blood. The receptors stem from an adult who was a healthcare worker with PCR-confirmed SARS-CoV-2 infection or an uninfected control (not recorded which).

Worth noting for this clonotype: Since a much larger clone is just one base distant, this may be a read error. The V gene is TRBV6-5, the J gene TRBJ1-1; D is ambiguous. CDR1 is MNHEY, CDR2 SVGAGI, per germline. The CDR3 sequence is 13 residues long. The CDR3 spells CANSYSRRTEAFF. CDR3 nucleotide sequence: TGTGCCAACAGTTACTCGAGGCGGACTGAAGCTTTCTTT.

The chain uses TRBV12-3 or TRBV12-4 and TRBJ1-5; 9 nucleotides align to TRBD1. The V segment lost 7 bases and the J segment 1 base; nucleotides outside the gene matches: 11. The CDR3 consists of 17 residues. CDR3 residues: CASKKGTGLGSNQPQHF. The CDR3 bases are TGTGCCAGCAAAAAAGGGACAGGGCTCGGGAGCAATCAGCCCCAGCATTTT.